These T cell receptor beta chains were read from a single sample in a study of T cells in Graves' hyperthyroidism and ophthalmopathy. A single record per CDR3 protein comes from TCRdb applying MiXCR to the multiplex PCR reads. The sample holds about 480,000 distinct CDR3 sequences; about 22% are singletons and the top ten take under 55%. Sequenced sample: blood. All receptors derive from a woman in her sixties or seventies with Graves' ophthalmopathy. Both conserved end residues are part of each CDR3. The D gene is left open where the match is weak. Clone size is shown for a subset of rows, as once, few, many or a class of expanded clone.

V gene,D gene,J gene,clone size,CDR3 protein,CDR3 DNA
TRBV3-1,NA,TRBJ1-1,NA,CASSPYSRGKYTEAFF,TGTGCCAGCAGCCCCTACTCGCGGGGGAAATACACTGAAGCTTTCTTT
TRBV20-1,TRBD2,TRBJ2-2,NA,CSARTVSGRVHTGELFF,TGCAGTGCTAGGACCGTCAGCGGGAGGGTCCACACCGGGGAGCTGTTTTTT
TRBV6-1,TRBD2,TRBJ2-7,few,CASKGSGTVWSGGEQYF,TGTGCCAGCAAGGGTAGCGGGACTGTTTGGTCGGGTGGCGAGCAGTACTTC
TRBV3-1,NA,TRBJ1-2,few,CASSQQEANYGYTF,TGTGCCAGCAGCCAACAGGAGGCGAACTATGGCTACACCTTC
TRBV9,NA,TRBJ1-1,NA,CASSRGGAENTEAFF,TGTGCCAGCAGCCGGGGGGGGGCGGAAAACACTGAAGCTTTCTTT
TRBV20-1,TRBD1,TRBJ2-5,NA,CSARPGQGSSRQGTQYF,TGCAGTGCTAGGCCAGGACAGGGGAGCTCCCGACAGGGGACCCAGTACTTC
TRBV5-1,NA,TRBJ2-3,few,CASSLQGKGTDTQYF,TGCGCCAGCAGCTTACAGGGTAAAGGGACAGATACGCAGTATTTT
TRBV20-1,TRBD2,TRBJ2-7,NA,CSAETSGKAYEQYF,TGCAGTGCTGAGACTAGCGGAAAAGCCTACGAGCAGTACTTC
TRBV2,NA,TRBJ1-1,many,CASSERMDTEAFF,TGTGCCAGCAGTGAACGGATGGACACTGAAGCTTTCTTT
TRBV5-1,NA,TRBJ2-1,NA,CASSLLREGQFF,TGCGCCAGCAGCTTGCTGCGGGAAGGGCAGTTCTTC
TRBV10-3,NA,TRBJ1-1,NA,CAISDRMNTEAFF,TGTGCCATCAGTGACAGGATGAACACTGAAGCTTTCTTT
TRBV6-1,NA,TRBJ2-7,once,CASSEALRTGRGEQYF,TGTGCCAGCAGTGAAGCGCTGAGGACAGGGAGGGGCGAGCAGTACTTC
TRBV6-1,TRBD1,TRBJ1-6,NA,CASTEDRAAYSPLHF,TGTGCCAGCACCGAGGACAGGGCGGCGTATTCACCCCTCCACTTT
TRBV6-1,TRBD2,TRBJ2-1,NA,CASRGVAGAYDEQFF,TGTGCCAGCAGAGGGGTAGCGGGAGCCTACGATGAGCAGTTCTTC
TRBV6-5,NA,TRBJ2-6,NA,CASSNTGNSGANVLTF,TGTGCCAGCAGTAACACGGGAAACTCTGGGGCCAACGTCCTGACTTTC
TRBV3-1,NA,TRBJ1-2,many,CASSQGGGYTF,TGTGCCAGCAGCCAAGGGGGTGGCTACACCTTC
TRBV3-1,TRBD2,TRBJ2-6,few,CASSQGLAGRAGANVLTF,TGTGCCAGCAGCCAAGGCCTAGCGGGAAGAGCTGGGGCCAACGTCCTGACTTTC
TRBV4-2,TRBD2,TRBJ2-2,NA,CASSLGTTTGELFF,TGTGCCAGCAGCCTCGGGACTACCACCGGGGAGCTGTTTTTT
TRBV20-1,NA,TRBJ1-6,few,CSARDYRNSPLHF,TGCAGTGCTAGAGATTACCGTAATTCACCCCTCCACTTT
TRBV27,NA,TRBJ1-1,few,CASSLSRTSEAFF,TGTGCCAGCAGTTTATCGAGGACATCTGAAGCTTTCTTT
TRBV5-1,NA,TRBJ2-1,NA,CASSLVGESYNEQFF,TGCGCCAGCAGCTTGGTGGGGGAATCCTACAATGAGCAGTTCTTC
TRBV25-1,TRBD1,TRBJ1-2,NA,CASSGPRDRGPGYTF,TGTGCCAGCAGTGGACCCCGTGACAGGGGGCCGGGCTACACCTTC
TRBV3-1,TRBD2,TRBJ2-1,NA,CASSQERGSGRLRRHNEQFF,TGTGCCAGCAGCCAAGAGAGGGGTAGCGGGAGACTTAGGCGGCACAATGAGCAGTTCTTC
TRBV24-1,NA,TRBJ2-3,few,CATSLGMSTDTQYF,TGTGCCACCAGTTTGGGCATGAGCACAGATACGCAGTATTTT
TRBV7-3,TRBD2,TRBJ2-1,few,CASSPITSGRPNEQFF,TGTGCCAGCAGCCCAATTACTAGCGGGAGGCCTAATGAGCAGTTCTTC
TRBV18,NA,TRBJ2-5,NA,CASSPTETQTQYF,TGTGCCAGCTCACCAACGGAGACCCAGACCCAGTACTTC
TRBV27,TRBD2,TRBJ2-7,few,CASSLSPLTSGRPNSYEQYF,TGTGCCAGCAGTTTATCACCTTTGACTAGCGGGAGACCGAACTCCTACGAGCAGTACTTC
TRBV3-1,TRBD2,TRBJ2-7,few,CASSQGTSGSDEQYF,TGTGCCAGCAGCCAAGGGACTAGCGGGAGTGACGAGCAGTACTTC
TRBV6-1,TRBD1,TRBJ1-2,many,CASTLDRGLYGYTF,TGTGCCAGCACGCTGGACAGGGGGTTATATGGCTACACCTTC
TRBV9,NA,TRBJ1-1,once,CASREEGTGTTEAFF,TGTGCCAGCCGGGAGGAAGGGACGGGAACAACTGAAGCTTTCTTT
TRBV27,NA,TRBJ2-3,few,CASSSRPSTSTDTQYF,TGTGCCAGCAGTTCTAGACCTAGTACGAGCACAGATACGCAGTATTTT
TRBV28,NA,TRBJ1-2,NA,CASSYGAYGYTF,TGTGCCAGCAGTTACGGGGCATATGGCTACACCTTC
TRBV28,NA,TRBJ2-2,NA,CASSKGGLFF,TGTGCCAGCAGCAAAGGCGGGCTGTTTTTT
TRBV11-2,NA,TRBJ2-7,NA,CASSLGPDYSYEQYF,TGTGCCAGCAGCTTAGGGCCGGACTATTCCTACGAGCAGTACTTC
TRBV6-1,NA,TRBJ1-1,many,CASTGQWKNTEAFF,TGTGCCAGCACCGGACAGTGGAAAAACACTGAAGCTTTCTTT